This T cell receptor (beta chain) was identified during a study of T cell clusters in autoimmune cytopenias. CDR1 and CDR2 (germline): LGHNA, YNFKEQ. There are 17 residues in the CDR3. Some 38,000 genome equivalents of blood DNA were amplified for TRB. One tube held mixed TRB-A and TRB-B primer pools for touch-down PCR. No DNA is given; TCRdb re-called the multiplex PCR reads and lists each CDR3 protein once. The listing records under 8,000 distinct CDR3 sequences. In addition, the sample was reused for a study of T cell repertoires in aging, cancer and after chemotherapy. Turning to that study: In cancer patients, declining TCR diversity with age involved lost richness and lost evenness.

The chain uses TRBV4-2 and TRBJ2-6. This TCR derives from a human donor in good health. Sequencing input: peripheral blood. The CDR3: CASSPIVDGSGANVLTF.